The 3 T cell receptor beta chains below were found in one sample sequenced in a study of HIV-infected patients and healthy controls. Reverse transcription used roughly 450 ng RNA and constant-region primers for alpha and beta. Each of the alpha and beta chains got its own library through chain-specific third strand synthesis with indices. From the 5' RACE reads, TCRdb called clonotypes with MiXCR, one entry per CDR3 protein. This table holds several thousand distinct CDR3 sequences, roughly 9.9% found once. The repertoire came from unfractionated whole blood and reflected all unsorted peripheral T cells. The sequencing here drew on blood, taken before antiretroviral therapy. These TCRs come from an adult with HIV infection.

This clonotype appeared a few times. CDR3 DNA: TGTGCCAGCAGCTTACTCTTAGCGGGAGCGGCCGGGGAGCTGTTTTTT. Amino acid sequence: CASSLLLAGAAGELFF. This chain links TRBV7-3 with TRBJ2-2; 9 bases align to TRBD2. The CDR3 length is 16 residues. Germline CDR1 SGHTA, CDR2 FQGTGA. V was pared by 2 bases and J by 6 bases, with 7 bases of the junction left unmatched.

The chain recombines TRBV9 with TRBJ2-2; 8 nucleotides line up with TRBD1. V lost 6 bases and J lost 2; bases outside the gene matches: 6. The germline V gene encodes CDR1 SGDLS and CDR2 YYNGEE. This CDR3 is built from 15 residues. CDR3 sequence reads: CASTRTGLNTGELFF. CDR3 nucleotides: TGTGCCAGCACCCGGACAGGGCTTAACACCGGGGAGCTGTTTTTT.

This clonotype counts as medium-sized (0.01 to 0.1%). V usage is TRBV7-6 and J usage is TRBJ1-1; D possibly corresponds to TRBD1 (5 bases). This CDR3 spans 13 amino acids. Deletions cut 3 bases from V and 7 bases from J, with 12 bases between. Per the germline V gene, CDR1 is SGHVS and CDR2 is FNYEAQ. The CDR3 reads CASSFGGGYEAFF. DNA of the CDR3: TGTGCCAGCAGCTTTGGGGGAGGCTATGAAGCTTTCTTT.